The clone carrying this T cell receptor beta chain was detected only once. Its antigen is undetermined. The data originate from a study of cytomegalovirus exposure and HLA in healthy donors. It was with 60 Vbeta and 13 Jbeta primers that the PCR ran. Profiled with immunoSEQ multiplex PCR; TCRdb holds only in-frame clones, not every one. The sample lists 100,000 or so clones, 74% occurring once. Overall study results and limits: Relative to equally common others, HLA-associated TCR beta chains showed greater clonal expansion in a later analysis. Earlier analysis yielded a pattern in which most TCR beta V segments were productive about 87% or about 30% of the time. Later on, an analysis showed TCR association rates differing by HLA locus, with DRB1 the most and HLA-C the fewest.

The CDR3 covers 14 residues. Germline assignment: CDR1 SNHLY and CDR2 FYNNEI. V lost 9 bases to trimming and J lost 5 bases; unmatched junction nucleotides: 8. This TCR was sampled from a man aged 50-60 years in good health and CMV-seropositive. The chain joins TRBV2 to TRBJ2-2; 8 bases agree with TRBD1. Input material: PBMCs. The CDR3 region is CASYQGALTGELFF. In DNA form, the CDR3 reads TGTGCCAGTTACCAGGGGGCGCTTACCGGGGAGCTGTTTTTT.